What follows are 26 T cell receptor beta chains derived from one specimen sequenced in a study of cytomegalovirus exposure and HLA in healthy donors. Vbeta (60) and Jbeta (13) primers were used in the PCR. The data were produced by immunoSEQ multiplex PCR, yet TCRdb's version contains in-frame clones alone and is incomplete. The sample lists more than 85,000 clones, around 73% occurring once. The sequenced sample was PBMCs. These receptors all come from a man in his forties in good health and CMV-seronegative.

The rearrangement links TRBV25-1 to TRBJ2-5; D is perhaps TRBD1 (7 bases). There are 13 residues in the CDR3. The V and J ends lost 1 base and 8 bases respectively, with 11 bases between them. The germline V gene encodes CDR1 MGHDK and CDR2 SYGVNS. CDR3 coding DNA: TGTGCCAGCAGTGAATCAGGGGGGAAAACCCAGTACTTC. This gives the protein CASSESGGKTQYF.

V and J are TRBV7-8 and TRBJ2-3; 7 positions match TRBD2. This CDR3 spans 13 amino acids. J was trimmed by 3 bases and V by 6 bases; bases with no gene match: 3. CDR1 and CDR2 from the germline V gene are SGHVS and FQNEAQ. The chain's CDR3 is CASRSGGTDTQYF. DNA for the CDR3: TGTGCCAGCAGGTCGGGGGGAACAGATACGCAGTATTTT. The full variable domain, its missing parts supplied by reference TRBV7-8 and TRBJ2-3, is GAGVSQSPRYKVAKRGQDVALRCDPISGHVSLFWYQQALGQGPEFLTYFQNEAQLDKSGLPSDRFFAERPEGSVSTLKIQRTQQEDSAVYLCASRSGGTDTQYFGPGTRLTVL.

The genes are TRBV19 and TRBJ1-4, with 8 bases that match TRBD1. Germline V gene sequence: CDR1 LNHDA, CDR2 SQIVND (reference sequence). This CDR3 is 13 amino acids long. Germline trimming cut 5 bases from V and 5 bases from J; bases unmatched to any gene: 1. CDR3 residues: CASSPGGNEKLFF. DNA for the CDR3: TGTGCCAGTAGTCCAGGGGGCAATGAAAAACTGTTTTTT.

As for this clone: The junction departs from germline at one end; a sequencing error may be responsible. The rearrangement uses TRBV7-7 and TRBJ2-2, with TRBD1 as a possible D gene (6 bases). The CDR3 has 14 amino acids. Germline assignment: CDR1 SSHAT and CDR2 FNYEAQ (reference sequence). In nucleotides, the CDR3 is TGTGCTAGCAGAGAGACAGGGAACACCGGGGAGCTGTTTTTT. This sequence encodes CASRETGNTGELFF.

The chain combines TRBV6-1 with TRBJ2-1; TRBD1 is a possible D gene (5 bases). Germline CDR1 reads MNHNS; CDR2 reads SASEGT. The V end was cut by 3 bases, the J end by 9 bases, with 6 bases between. The CDR3 consists of 11 residues. CDR3 DNA sequence: TGTGCCAGCAGTGAGGGGCGTGAGCAGTTCTTC. This gives the protein CASSEGREQFF.

Only a few counts were recorded for this clone. V usage is TRBV4-3 and J usage is TRBJ1-5; 9 positions match TRBD1. Unmatched junction bases numbered 14, after V lost 0 bases and J lost 5 bases. Germline V lookup: CDR1 LGHNA, CDR2 YSLEER. This CDR3 is built from 19 residues. The CDR3 spells CASSQDTGTGWGKDQPQHF. The CDR3 DNA reads TGCGCCAGCAGCCAAGATACCGGGACAGGGTGGGGCAAGGATCAGCCCCAGCATTTT.

The rearrangement uses TRBV7-9 and TRBJ2-7, with D perhaps matching TRBD2 (7 bases). Deletions cut 5 bases from V and 1 base from J, with 15 bases between. Per germline, CDR1 SEHNR and CDR2 FQNEAQ (reference sequence). The CDR3 loop spans 15 amino acids. CDR3 coding DNA: TGTGCCAGCAGCCGCTGGGGGGGCCGATCCTACGAGCAGTACTTC. Its translation is CASSRWGGRSYEQYF.

The chain joins TRBV27 to TRBJ2-1, with 9 bases fitting TRBD2. After removal of 5 bases from V and 7 bases from J, the junction contained 12 bases not matched to a gene. Germline CDR1 and CDR2: MNHEY and SMNVEV (reference sequence). This CDR3 has 16 residues. The CDR3 protein is CASSTRGAGGPNEQFF. CDR3 DNA sequence: TGTGCCAGCAGTACTAGGGGGGCGGGGGGGCCGAATGAGCAGTTCTTC.

The V gene is TRBV5-1, the J gene TRBJ2-3; 12 bases fit TRBD2. Germline V lookup: CDR1 SGHRS, CDR2 YFSETQ. The CDR3 consists of 15 residues. The trim removed 0 bases at V and 9 bases at J, leaving 5 bases unmatched. The CDR3 DNA reads TGCGCCAGCAGCTTGGTGACTAGCGGGGGAGAGACGCAGTATTTT. This encodes CASSLVTSGGETQYF.

The V call is TRBV6-5, the J call TRBJ1-6; TRBD1 is a possible D gene (6 bases). The V gene's germline CDR1 is MNHEY and CDR2 SVGAGI. The CDR3 loop spans 14 amino acids. The ends were cut back, 5 bases at V and 2 bases at J, with 7 bases in the middle. CDR3 loop: CASSPGAYNSPLHF. CDR3 nucleotide sequence: TGTGCCAGCAGTCCAGGGGCCTATAATTCACCCCTCCACTTT.

This chain connects TRBV7-9 to TRBJ2-5; the D gene is possibly TRBD2 (5 bases). CDR3 length equals 12 residues. Deletions cut 3 bases from V and 7 bases from J, with 9 bases between. CDR1 SEHNR and CDR2 FQNEAQ come from the germline V gene (reference sequence). Here the CDR3 reads CASSFTEATQYF. The CDR3 DNA sequence: TGTGCCAGCAGCTTCACGGAGGCGACCCAGTACTTC.

This clone was detected only a few times. J is TRBJ2-7 and V is TRBV5-1; 11 nucleotides match TRBD1. The V and J ends lost 4 bases and 5 bases, in that order; junction bases with no gene match: 5. CDR3 length: 14 residues. Germline V gene data show CDR1 as SGHRS and CDR2 as YFSETQ. CDR3 in amino acids: CASSTGQGGNEQYF. CDR3 nucleotide sequence: TGCGCCAGCAGCACGGGACAGGGGGGGAACGAGCAGTACTTC. Based on the CDR3 plus reference TRBV5-1 and TRBJ2-7, the full variable domain is KAGVTQTPRYLIKTRGQQVTLSCSPISGHRSVSWYQQTPGQGLQFLFEYFSETQRNKGNFPGRFSGRQFSNSRSEMNVSTLELGDSALYLCASSTGQGGNEQYFGPGTRLTVT.

V gene TRBV5-1 combines with J gene TRBJ2-7, with TRBD1 matching over 8 bases. The CDR3 spans 14 residues. Germline V gene data show CDR1 as SGHRS and CDR2 as YFSETQ. Trimming took 2 bases from V and 4 from J; bases not matched to a gene: 5. CDR3 residues: CASSLDRGNYEQYF. In DNA, the CDR3 is TGCGCCAGCAGCTTAGACAGGGGCAATTACGAGCAGTACTTC.

This clone appeared a single time. The rearrangement joins TRBV18 to TRBJ2-2; D remains unclear. The CDR3 is made up of 17 amino acids. The V end was cut by 1 base, the J end by 4 bases, with 16 bases between. Germline V lookup: CDR1 KGHSH, CDR2 LQKENI. The CDR3 DNA reads TGTGCCAGCTCACCACGTGGTAGCACACCGACCACCGGGGAGCTGTTTTTT. Residues: CASSPRGSTPTTGELFF.

This rearrangement joins TRBV7-5 to TRBJ2-4; the table calls TRBD2, which could not be checked here. TRBV7-5 counts as a pseudogene. There are 14 residues in the CDR3. CDR3 residues: CARSLERGVNIQYF. CDR3 DNA: TGTGCCAGAAGCCTTGAGCGGGGGGTGAACATTCAGTACTTC.

This chain connects TRBV5-1 to TRBJ2-1; D is unclear. The CDR3 extends over 14 amino acids. Germline assignment: CDR1 SGHRS and CDR2 YFSETQ. Trimming shortened V by 6 bases and J by 2 bases, and 12 bases separated the two germline ends. The CDR3 spells CASKSDSAYNEQFF. CDR3 in DNA: TGCGCCAGCAAATCCGACTCGGCCTACAATGAGCAGTTCTTC.

V usage is TRBV28 and J usage is TRBJ2-7, with 8 bases aligning to TRBD1. Germline loops: CDR1 MDHEN, CDR2 SYDVKM. There are 15 residues in the CDR3. V gave up 5 bases and J gave up 2 bases; unmatched junction bases: 8. DNA for the CDR3: TGTGCCAGCAGTCCTCGGGACAGGCCTCCCTACGAGCAGTACTTC. It codes for CASSPRDRPPYEQYF.

The chain employs TRBV7-9 and TRBJ2-3, with D possibly matching TRBD1 (5 bases). CDR1 is SEHNR, CDR2 FQNEAQ, per germline (reference sequence). The CDR3 runs to 14 residues. The V gene lost 5 bases and the J gene lost 0 bases, with 9 bases spanning the gap. CDR3 in DNA: TGTGCCAGCAGCAGACAGAGCAGCACAGATACGCAGTATTTT. This codes for CASSRQSSTDTQYF.

This clone appeared a few times. V gene TRBV28 combines with J gene TRBJ1-5; 8 bases line up with TRBD1. Germline CDR1 reads MDHEN; CDR2 reads SYDVKM. V lost 3 bases to trimming and J lost 6 bases; unmatched junction nucleotides: 7. The CDR3 has 15 residues. The CDR3, as DNA: TGTGCCAGCAGTTTTGGACAGGGATTTCGTCAGCCCCAGCATTTT. Translating it yields CASSFGQGFRQPQHF.

J is TRBJ1-1 and V is TRBV5-4; the match to TRBD1 covers 8 bases. There are 16 residues in the CDR3. V was clipped by 2 bases and J by 1 base; unmatched bases: 7. Germline V CDR1 and CDR2: SGHNT, YYREEE (reference sequence). CDR3 loop: CASSFFTGGGNTEAFF. CDR3 nucleotides: TGTGCCAGCAGCTTTTTTACAGGGGGTGGGAACACTGAAGCTTTCTTT.

This clone was detected only a few times. The gene calls are TRBV27 and TRBJ1-3; TRBD1 agrees at 7 bases. The CDR3 is made up of 14 amino acids. Germline CDR1 MNHEY, CDR2 SMNVEV (reference sequence). V was pared by 6 bases and J by 1 base, with 3 bases of the junction left unmatched. The CDR3 is CASRAGQSGNTIYF. The CDR3 DNA sequence: TGTGCCAGCAGGGCGGGACAGTCTGGAAACACCATATATTTT.

This chain uses TRBV6-5 with TRBJ2-1, with D uncertain. The germline V gene encodes CDR1 MNHEY and CDR2 SVGAGI. The CDR3 consists of 11 residues. Between the trimmed V and J ends, which lost 7 bases and 10 bases, there was a span of 11 bases. In DNA form, the CDR3 reads TGTGCCAGCACGGCTGGTAGCGAGCAGTTCTTC. It is translated as CASTAGSEQFF.

The chain links TRBV15 to TRBJ2-1, with D unclear. The ends were cut back, 1 base at V and 8 bases at J, with 18 bases in the middle. This CDR3 comprises 16 residues. Germline CDR1 LNHNV, CDR2 YYDKDF (reference sequence). The DNA of the CDR3 is TGTGCCACCAGCAGAGCTGGGTACCTACGCGGAGATGAGCAGTTCTTC. Encoded protein: CATSRAGYLRGDEQFF. The full variable domain, with the rest looked up from reference TRBV15 and TRBJ2-1, is DAMVIQNPRYQVTQFGKPVTLSCSQTLNHNVMYWYQQKSSQAPKLLFHYYDKDFNNEADTPDNFQSRRPNTSFCFLDIRSPGLGDTAMYLCATSRAGYLRGDEQFFGPGTRLTVL.

The genes are TRBV11-2 and TRBJ2-3; D is possibly TRBD1 (5 bases). The V end was cut by 5 bases, the J end by 3 bases, with 15 bases between. The length of the CDR3 is 15 residues. Germline CDR1 SGHAT, CDR2 FQNNGV. CDR3 sequence: CASSVVRVGTDTQYF. In DNA, the CDR3 is TGTGCCAGCAGCGTCGTCAGGGTTGGGACAGATACGCAGTATTTT.

This clone was seen more than once but under ten times. The chain uses TRBV4-1 and TRBJ1-1; D may be TRBD1 (6 bases). The length of the CDR3 is 14 residues. Germline V CDR1 and CDR2: MGHRA, YSYEKL. V lost 5 bases, J lost 1 base, and 11 bases lay in between. Here the CDR3 DNA reads TGCGCCAGCAGCTTAGGGGGGGGGAACACTGAAGCTTTCTTT. Protein product: CASSLGGGNTEAFF.

The V and J genes are TRBV2 and TRBJ1-1; D perhaps matches TRBD1 (5 bases). Trimming shortened V by 5 bases and J by 2 bases, and 9 bases separated the two germline ends. There are 13 residues in the CDR3. Germline V gives CDR1 SNHLY, CDR2 FYNNEI. CDR3 in amino acids: CASSRQINTEAFF. The CDR3 DNA sequence: TGTGCCAGCAGTCGACAGATAAACACTGAAGCTTTCTTT.